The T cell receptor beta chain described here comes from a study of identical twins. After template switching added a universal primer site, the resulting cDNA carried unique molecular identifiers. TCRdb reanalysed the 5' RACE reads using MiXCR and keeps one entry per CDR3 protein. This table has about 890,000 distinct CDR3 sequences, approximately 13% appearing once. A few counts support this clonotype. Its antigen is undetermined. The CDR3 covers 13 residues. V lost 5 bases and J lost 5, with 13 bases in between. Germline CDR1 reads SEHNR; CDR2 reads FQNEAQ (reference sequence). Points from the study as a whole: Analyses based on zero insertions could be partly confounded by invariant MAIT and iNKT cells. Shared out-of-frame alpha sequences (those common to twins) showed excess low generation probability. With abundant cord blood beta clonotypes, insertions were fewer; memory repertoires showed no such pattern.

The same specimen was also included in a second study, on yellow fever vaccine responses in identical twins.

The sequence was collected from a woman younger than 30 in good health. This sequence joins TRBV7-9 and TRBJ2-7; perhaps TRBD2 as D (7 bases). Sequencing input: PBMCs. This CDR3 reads CASSGGAQNEQYF. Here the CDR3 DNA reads TGTGCCAGCAGCGGGGGGGCGCAGAACGAGCAGTACTTC.